This T cell receptor beta chain was profiled in a study of human T cells and chemical hapten exposure (dated by TCRdb to the early 2020s). Concerning the study at large: For sensitization, 2% DPC in acetone was applied to a 2 cm by 2 cm area of upper inner arm skin. Weekly therapeutic DPC doses were additionally applied to the scalp of patients throughout the roughly 23-week study period. Patch tests used Finn chambers with 0.01% DPC on the upper back, scored after 6 days by International Contact Dermatitis Research Group standards. Blood for TCR sequencing was provided by twenty-nine alopecia patients at one to four time points (pre-sensitization, 2, 6 and 24 weeks). The patient cohort, mostly female, included alopecia areata with under or over 50% scalp involvement, alopecia totalis and alopecia universalis. The study tracked peripheral blood TCR repertoire changes in vivo during primary and secondary sensitization to the hapten diphenylcyclopropenone (DPC) in alopecia patients. Libraries were combined into a pool for sequencing, and differences in TCR yield between samples came mainly from small differences in library volumes within the pool. Patient blood was sampled pre-sensitization (week 0) and at 2, 6 and about 24 weeks after DPC sensitization. What the study reported, not specific to this receptor: Alopecia, a presumed autoimmune disease, was present in all patients, so the immune response of the patients might differ from that of healthy individuals. Significantly more large CDR3 similarity clusters were formed by expanded TCRs than by pre-sensitization or healthy control sets, consistent with antigen-driven responses. The number of PT1 expanded TCRs positively correlated with patch test score, significant at thresholds 8, 16 and 32 but not 4. Repeated subsampling changed both the strength of the expansion versus patch-test correlation and the threshold at which that correlation became significant. No change with DPC sensitization was found in the number of TCRs above 1 in 1000 frequency, and no evidence of global repertoire structure alterations was found.

Taken from cysteine to phenylalanine, the CDR3 has 14 residues. The entry retains the CDR3 DNA only, 42 bases that are in frame from base 1. V is pared back by 1 base and J by 4 bases, with 10 bases lying between the germline termini. CDR1 and CDR2, per the germline V gene, are SGHTA and FQGNSA. Of note for this clonotype: Which antigen it targets is not known. No base qualities exist here, and no much larger clone lies one base off it.

What the time point label conveys for this sample: pre-sensitization, week 0. What the treatment or condition label conveys for this sample: therapeutic diphenylcyclopropenone sensitization with weekly scalp DPC. At each patch-test visit, blood was drawn before the patch test was applied. Eligible patients were aged 18 to 70, diagnosed with alopecia, deemed suitable for DPC therapy, and excluded if pregnant. Unfractionated whole blood was collected in Tempus Blood RNA tubes, and total RNA was extracted from that blood. The library was built by means of RACE. The sequencing machine was a NextSeq 500. During library preparation, unique molecular identifiers were attached to individual cDNA molecules so that TCRs could be counted in a quantitative, reproducible way. From each blood RNA sample, both TCR alpha and TCR beta chains were sequenced. As for the authors' bioinformatics: Samples had a median of 95,638 TCRs, with a range from roughly 23,224 to 750,000. V, J and CDR3 annotation of the TCR reads was carried out using the Decombinator software suite. Every sample was subsampled to the same number of TCRs (28,000) for the PS versus PT1 abundance plots. TCRs were defined as expanded if absent before sensitization and observed at least eight times at the 2-week time point. Using fastp at Q25 and MiXCR, TCRdb reprocessed the public reads and kept productive beta chains. Every entry covers one CDR3 protein and lists the most common genes and DNA from its rows. For this entry, the V and J calls and clone size follow TCRdb and not the study's own pipeline. This sample holds 150,000 to 200,000 distinct CDR3 sequences; 30% were observed only once. The ten largest clones take up just under 3% of the sample.

This TCR came from a woman in her 30s with alopecia areata. Some clones in this sample may be carry-over from other donors' samples. The chain is made from TRBV7-2 and TRBJ1-2; TRBD1 is a weak D gene call, 5 bases matching. The sequenced sample was whole blood, obtained in connection with sensitization to the hapten diphenylcyclopropenone (DPC). Here is the DNA: TGTGCCAGCAGCTTAGGATGGGGGACCTATGGCTACACCTTC. It translates as CASSLGWGTYGYTF.